A single sample gave rise to the 28 T cell receptor beta chains below, sequenced in a study of blood T cell repertoires in COVID-19. Only in-frame clones appear in the TCRdb table, and some are missing; sequencing was by immunoSEQ multiplex PCR. The sample consists of 120,000 or so clones, almost 80% of them appearing once. The sample comprised peripheral blood. Receptor source: a human donor in a cohort sampled during active COVID-19.

The J gene is TRBJ1-1, the V gene TRBV15; the D gene is possibly TRBD1 (6 bases). Germline V gives CDR1 LNHNV, CDR2 YYDKDF (reference sequence). Trimming shortened V by 5 bases and J by 5 bases, and 15 bases separated the two germline ends. CDR3 length equals 14 residues. In DNA, the CDR3 is TGTGCCACCAGCGATCCGGGGGGGCGAACTGAAGCTTTCTTT. Translation gives CATSDPGGRTEAFF.

The chain couples TRBV27 to TRBJ1-1; tentative D call: TRBD1 (5 bases). V lost 6 bases to trimming and J lost 5 bases, with 13 bases between them. The CDR3 has 13 amino acids. CDR1 MNHEY and CDR2 SMNVEV come from the germline V gene (reference sequence). In DNA, the CDR3 is TGTGCCAGCAGGAGTCGACAGCCTACTGAAGCTTTCTTT. This encodes CASRSRQPTEAFF.

The gene calls are TRBV19 and TRBJ2-3; 9 bases line up with TRBD2. This CDR3 is 16 amino acids long. Germline CDR1 LNHDA, CDR2 SQIVND (reference sequence). J gave up 4 bases and V 4 bases, and 9 bases lay outside the gene matches. The CDR3 sequence is CASSTTGLAYADTQYF. CDR3 in DNA: TGTGCCAGTAGTACAACCGGACTAGCGTATGCAGATACGCAGTATTTT.

The sample holds a few counts of this clone. The chain joins TRBV11-2 to TRBJ2-7; TRBD1 matches at 7 bases. CDR1 is SGHAT and CDR2 is FQNNGV in the germline V gene. V gave up 6 bases and J gave up 3 bases; unmatched junction bases: 11. CDR3 size: 15 residues. CDR3 loop: CASSATGTAGYEQYF. The CDR3 DNA reads as TGTGCCAGCAGTGCCACTGGGACAGCCGGCTACGAGCAGTACTTC.

This chain joins TRBV7-2 and TRBJ2-7; 12 bases align to TRBD1. The CDR3 sequence is 17 residues long. J gave up 6 bases and V 1 base, and 10 bases lay outside the gene matches. From germline, CDR1 is SGHTA and CDR2 FQGNSA. CDR3 sequence (DNA): TGTGCCAGCAGCTTAGTGGGACAGGGGGCCTTGAACCTCGAGCAGTACTTC. Residues: CASSLVGQGALNLEQYF.

This sequence joins TRBV5-1 and TRBJ2-1; the match to TRBD2 covers 12 bases. CDR1 is SGHRS and CDR2 is YFSETQ in the germline V gene. With V trimmed by 0 bases and J by 9 bases, 7 bases remained unmatched. CDR3 length equals 16 residues. CDR3 loop: CASSLGTGTSGLEQFF. The CDR3 bases are TGCGCCAGCAGCTTGGGGACCGGGACTAGCGGGCTTGAGCAGTTCTTC.

V gene TRBV3-1 (or the pseudogene TRBV3-2) combines with J gene TRBJ1-6; TRBD1 aligns across 8 bases. V trimming: 0 bases; J trimming: 6 bases; junction bases outside the gene matches: 1. CDR3 length: 15 residues. Germline CDR1 reads LGHDT; CDR2 reads YNNKEL (reference sequence). CDR3 in DNA: TGTGCCAGCAGCCAAGATGGGACAGGTAATTCACCCCTCCACTTT. Protein sequence: CASSQDGTGNSPLHF.

V gene TRBV30 combines with J gene TRBJ1-2; no definite D call. Germline V gene sequence: CDR1 GTSNPN, CDR2 SVGIG (reference sequence). The CDR3 is 18 amino acids. Deletions cut 8 bases from V and 1 base from J, with 29 bases between. CDR3 protein: CAPLARRAYPLRNYGYTF. The CDR3 DNA reads as TGTGCCCCATTGGCTAGGCGCGCGTATCCACTCCGTAACTATGGCTACACCTTC.

In its sample, this clone was seen once. This chain joins TRBV18 and TRBJ1-2, with a weak D call TRBD1 (5 bases). The CDR3 is 13 residues long. The germline V gene has CDR1 KGHSH and CDR2 LQKENI. V was pared by 2 bases and J by 3 bases, with 7 bases between. The CDR3 nucleotides are TGTGCCAGCTCACCAGTCAGGGACTATGGCTACACCTTC. It is translated as CASSPVRDYGYTF.

V is TRBV7-3 and J is TRBJ2-1; D is possibly TRBD2 (6 bases). The CDR3 runs 18 residues. V was shortened by 1 base and J by 0 bases, with 16 bases between the two germline ends. Germline V gene lookup returns CDR1 SGHTA and CDR2 FQGTGA. The DNA of the CDR3 is TGTGCCAGCAGCTTAAGTCGCGGGCGGACTACCTCCTACAATGAGCAGTTCTTC. Its protein product is CASSLSRGRTTSYNEQFF.

This clone is a singleton in its sample. This chain connects TRBV7-2 to TRBJ1-5; D might be TRBD1 (6 bases). The CDR3 spans 17 residues. Germline assignment: CDR1 SGHTA and CDR2 FQGNSA. Trimming left V 0 bases short and J 0 bases short, with 12 bases between. Written as DNA, the CDR3 is TGTGCCAGCAGCTTAGCAGGGGGGGGCTTTAGCAATCAGCCCCAGCATTTT. This gives the protein CASSLAGGGFSNQPQHF.

This clone was observed a single time. The chain uses TRBV7-3 and TRBJ2-2; possibly TRBD2 for D (5 bases). Germline assignment: CDR1 SGHTA and CDR2 FQGTGA. Trimming removed 4 bases at V and 14 bases at J, with 11 bases between. The CDR3 loop spans 11 amino acids. The CDR3 nucleotides read TGTGCCAGCAGCTCAGAGGGTGTTCTGTTTTTT. It codes for CASSSEGVLFF.

The chain recombines TRBV5-8 with TRBJ2-5; D is ambiguous. This CDR3 has 14 amino acids. Germline V gene lookup returns CDR1 SGHTS and CDR2 YDEGEE. Trimming took 2 bases from V and 1 from J, leaving 9 bases between them. The CDR3 DNA reads TGTGCCAGCAGCTTCTCGCGGTCCCAAGAGACCCAGTACTTC. It yields the protein CASSFSRSQETQYF.

This clone turned up a few times. CDR3 amino acids: CASSYGQARSGANVLTF. The CDR3 region has the DNA TGTGCCAGCAGTTACGGACAGGCCCGCTCTGGGGCCAACGTCCTGACTTTC. The genes are TRBV14 and TRBJ2-6, with 7 bases matching TRBD1. This CDR3 contains 17 residues. J lost 0 bases, V lost 6 bases, and 8 bases had no gene match. The germline CDR1 and CDR2 sequences are SGHDN and FVKESK.

This CDR3 is CASSPHRTSKYTGELFF. The CDR3 DNA is TGTGCCAGCAGCCCCCACCGGACTAGTAAATACACCGGGGAGCTGTTTTTT. The chain couples TRBV7-9 to TRBJ2-2; TRBD2 agrees at 7 bases. Germline CDR1 reads SEHNR; CDR2 reads FQNEAQ (reference sequence). This CDR3 comprises 17 residues. V lost 5 bases, J lost 3 bases, and 12 bases stayed unmatched. Combining the CDR3 with reference TRBV7-9 and TRBJ2-2 gives the whole variable domain DTGVSQNPRHKITKRGQNVTFRCDPISEHNRLYWYRQTLGQGPEFLTYFQNEAQLEKSRLLSDRFSAERPKGSFSTLEIQRTEQGDSAMYLCASSPHRTSKYTGELFFGEGSRLTVL.

The chain carries TRBV19 and TRBJ1-5; 7 positions match TRBD1. CDR3 length: 17 residues. V lost 5 bases to trimming and J lost 4 bases; unmatched junction nucleotides: 14. CDR1 LNHDA and CDR2 SQIVND come from the germline V gene (reference sequence). CDR3 loop: CASSSSMGRGRNQPQHF. CDR3 nucleotide sequence: TGTGCCAGTAGTTCTTCGATGGGAAGGGGGCGGAATCAGCCCCAGCATTTT.

The rearrangement joins TRBV27 to TRBJ1-6, with D unclear. In germline, CDR1 is MNHEY, CDR2 SMNVEV (reference sequence). Trimming removed 7 bases at V and 9 bases at J, with 19 bases between. There are 15 residues in the CDR3. CDR3 region: CASNGNFALGSPLHF. CDR3 nucleotides: TGTGCCAGCAACGGGAATTTCGCTCTGGGTTCACCCCTCCACTTT.

The rearrangement joins TRBV7-9 to TRBJ2-1; D unclear. The germline V gene has CDR1 SEHNR and CDR2 FQNEAQ (reference sequence). There are 13 residues in the CDR3. V lost 7 bases, J lost 2 bases, and 9 bases lay in between. The CDR3 region is CASIQFPYNEQFF. CDR3 DNA: TGTGCCAGCATCCAGTTCCCCTACAATGAGCAGTTCTTC.

For this clone: Germline is not matched at one junction end, which may reflect a read error. The chain has TRBV28 and TRBJ2-3, with TRBD2 identical over 8 bases. CDR1 is MDHEN and CDR2 is SYDVKM in the germline V gene. The CDR3 has 12 residues. The CDR3 DNA sequence: TGTGCCAGCAGTTTATCCGCGGGGGGAATATCTTTT. It encodes CASSLSAGGISF.

The V and J genes are TRBV18 and TRBJ1-1; 9 nucleotides agree with TRBD1. The V and J ends lost 5 bases and 4 bases, in that order; junction bases with no gene match: 5. CDR3 length equals 14 residues. The germline CDR1 and CDR2 sequences are KGHSH and LQKENI. CDR3 region: CASSSDRGITEAFF. CDR3 nucleotide sequence: TGTGCCAGCTCATCGGACAGGGGCATCACTGAAGCTTTCTTT. Full variable domain (outside the CDR3, taken from reference TRBV18 and TRBJ1-1): NAGVMQNPRHLVRRRGQEARLRCSPMKGHSHVYWYRQLPEEGLKFMVYLQKENIIDESGMPKERFSAEFPKEGPSILRIQQVVRGDSAAYFCASSSDRGITEAFFGQGTRLTVV.

V is TRBV7-2 and J is TRBJ2-3; TRBD1 matches 7 bases. The CDR3 has 18 residues. Trimming at V came to 5 bases and at J to 0 bases, leaving 14 bases not matched to a gene. The germline gives CDR1 SGHTA, CDR2 FQGNSA. In DNA, the CDR3 is TGTGCCAGCAGCCCTCTGGGAAGCGACAGGGAGAGCACAGATACGCAGTATTTT. As protein: CASSPLGSDRESTDTQYF.

The gene calls are TRBV7-3 and TRBJ2-3; 10 bases fit TRBD2. The CDR3 has 16 amino acids. Germline CDR1 is SGHTA and CDR2 is FQGTGA. Germline trimming cut 5 bases from V and 9 bases from J; bases unmatched to any gene: 14. CDR3 nucleotides: TGTGCCAGCAGCCCAAGAGCCCTAGCGGGGGTCGAAACGCAGTATTTT. It translates to CASSPRALAGVETQYF.

This clone has only a few counts. CDR3 region: CASSPGGLDGELFF. Here the CDR3 DNA reads TGTGCCAGCAGCCCAGGGGGACTAGACGGGGAGCTGTTTTTT. The chain links TRBV7-2 to TRBJ2-2; D may be TRBD2 (8 bases). The germline V gene has CDR1 SGHTA and CDR2 FQGNSA. This CDR3 has 14 residues. Trimming removed 5 bases at V and 7 bases at J, with 14 bases between.

The chain links TRBV9 to TRBJ2-5; 9 positions agree with TRBD1. The CDR3 has 15 amino acids. V trimming: 0 bases; J trimming: 5 bases; junction bases outside the gene matches: 5. Germline V gene lookup returns CDR1 SGDLS and CDR2 YYNGEE. The CDR3 DNA is TGTGCCAGCAGCGTAGCACAGGGGGCTGGGGAGACCCAGTACTTC. It is translated as CASSVAQGAGETQYF. The full variable domain, its missing parts supplied by reference TRBV9 and TRBJ2-5, is DSGVTQTPKHLITATGQRVTLRCSPRSGDLSVYWYQQSLDQGLQFLIQYYNGEERAKGNILERFSAQQFPDLHSELNLSSLELGDSALYFCASSVAQGAGETQYFGPGTRLLVL.

V usage is TRBV7-3 and J usage is TRBJ2-3, with 8 positions matching TRBD2. Per the germline V gene, CDR1 is SGHTA and CDR2 is FQGTGA. The CDR3 is made up of 15 amino acids. V gave up 5 bases and J gave up 6 bases; unmatched junction bases: 10. This chain's CDR3 is CASSPGTSGADTQYF. DNA for the CDR3: TGTGCCAGCAGCCCCGGGACTAGTGGGGCCGATACGCAGTATTTT.

In DNA form, the CDR3 reads TGTGCCAGCAGCCCGCGCCGGGACATAGGCGAGCAGTACTTC. It translates to CASSPRRDIGEQYF. V and J are TRBV14 and TRBJ2-7, with a weak D call TRBD1 (6 bases). CDR1 SGHDN and CDR2 FVKESK come from the germline V gene. CDR3 length: 14 amino acids. V dropped 4 bases and J dropped 6 bases, with 16 bases sitting between them.

The V gene is TRBV7-2, the J gene TRBJ2-3; a possible D gene is TRBD2 (5 bases). The V end was cut by 1 base, the J end by 4 bases, with 21 bases between. The CDR3 contains 18 residues. Germline-derived CDR1 and CDR2 are SGHTA and FQGNSA. CDR3 in DNA: TGTGCCAGCAGCTTAGGGGAGTTAGGCGCCCTTACCTCAGATACGCAGTATTTT. Amino acids: CASSLGELGALTSDTQYF.

The J gene is TRBJ2-2, the V gene TRBV19; perhaps TRBD1 as D (5 bases). V lost 1 base to trimming and J lost 2 bases, with 8 bases between them. CDR1 and CDR2 from the germline V gene are LNHDA and SQIVND (reference sequence). The CDR3 runs to 15 residues. CDR3 sequence: CASSIAGHNTGELFF. CDR3 bases: TGTGCCAGTAGTATAGCCGGACACAACACCGGGGAGCTGTTTTTT.